Following are 5 T cell receptor beta chains from one sample sequenced in a study of blood T cell repertoires in COVID-19. Sequenced by immunoSEQ multiplex PCR; TCRdb stores in-frame clones only, minus some. Here the sample spans some 530,000 clones, roughly 88% being singletons. Specimen: peripheral blood. The receptors shown here come from a human donor in a cohort sampled during active COVID-19.

The chain links TRBV19 to TRBJ1-1; 8 nucleotides agree with TRBD1. This CDR3 spans 13 amino acids. Germline V CDR1 and CDR2: LNHDA, SQIVND (reference sequence). Unmatched junction bases numbered 2, after V lost 3 bases and J lost 5 bases. The CDR3 spells CASSIRGRTEAFF. Written as DNA, the CDR3 is TGTGCCAGTAGTATCAGGGGGCGGACTGAAGCTTTCTTT.

The rearrangement uses TRBV7-3 and TRBJ1-1; TRBD1 might be the D (6 bases). The CDR3 sequence is 14 residues long. The V and J ends lost 5 bases and 5 bases respectively, with 15 bases between them. Germline V gene data show CDR1 as SGHTA and CDR2 as FQGTGA. Here the CDR3 reads CASSRTGFETEAFF. DNA for the CDR3: TGTGCCAGCAGCCGAACAGGGTTCGAGACTGAAGCTTTCTTT.

V and J are TRBV7-9 and TRBJ2-3; D might be TRBD2 (5 bases). V lost 5 bases and J 6 bases, leaving 9 bases between the germline ends. This CDR3 has 12 amino acids. The germline V gene has CDR1 SEHNR and CDR2 FQNEAQ (reference sequence). The CDR3 DNA follows: TGTGCCAGCAGCCCCACGGGGGATACGCAGTATTTT. Its protein is CASSPTGDTQYF.

This chain uses TRBV29-1 with TRBJ2-3; D might be TRBD2 (6 bases). Deletions cut 7 bases from V and 5 bases from J, with 13 bases between. CDR3 length equals 12 residues. Germline V gene lookup returns CDR1 SQVTM and CDR2 ANQGSEA. The CDR3 reads CSAGPGEDTQYF. The CDR3 DNA reads as TGCAGCGCTGGGCCGGGGGAAGATACGCAGTATTTT.

The genes are TRBV3-1 (or the pseudogene TRBV3-2) and TRBJ2-7; D is ambiguous. V lost 1 base to trimming and J lost 6 bases, with 10 bases between them. The CDR3 extends over 13 amino acids. Looked up from germline, CDR1 is LGHDT and CDR2 is YNNKEL (reference sequence). DNA of the CDR3: TGTGCCAGCAGCCAAGCGTTTAGAGGCGAGCAGTACTTC. It encodes CASSQAFRGEQYF.